This T cell receptor (beta chain) was sequenced in a study of blood T cell repertoires in COVID-19. Across the whole study: There were acute and convalescent COVID-19 samples, and they came from the United States, Italy and Spain. From T cells, B-cell-depleted T cells, or PBMCs came the material, which was cDNA or gDNA.

Sequenced by immunoSEQ multiplex PCR; TCRdb stores in-frame clones only, minus some. The table has under 200,000 clones, 86% seen once. Germline CDR1 and CDR2: WSHSY and SAAADI. This CDR3 region has 17 residues. V was pared by 5 bases and J by 0 bases, with 8 bases of the junction left unmatched. The chain uses TRBV10-2 and TRBJ1-3, with 9 bases identical to TRBD1. The sequencing input was peripheral blood. The receptor comes from a woman in her seventies with acute or convalescent COVID-19. The CDR3 bases are TGCGCCAGCAGTACCGACAGGGGGGAATTCTCTGGAAACACCATATATTTT. As protein: CASSTDRGEFSGNTIYF.